What follows are 30 T cell receptor beta chains derived from one specimen sequenced in a study of blood T cell repertoires in COVID-19. The data were produced by immunoSEQ multiplex PCR, yet TCRdb's version contains in-frame clones alone and is incomplete. The repertoire holds tens of thousands of clones, with 84% as singletons. Sequenced input: peripheral blood. The receptors shown here come from a man aged 65 to 85 with active COVID-19.

There are a few counts of this clone. The CDR3 region has the DNA TGTGCCAGCAGCCCAGACAGGGTGGCGACAGATACGCAGTATTTT. Encoded protein: CASSPDRVATDTQYF. The chain joins TRBV6-2 or TRBV6-3 to TRBJ2-3, with 7 bases fitting TRBD1. Losses at the gene ends were 6 bases for V and 3 bases for J; bases not matched to a gene: 9. In germline, CDR1 is MNHEY, CDR2 SVGEGT. The CDR3 covers 15 residues.

CDR3: CASSIRPGGETQYF. The CDR3 bases are TGTGCCAGCAGCATCAGACCGGGGGGGGAGACCCAGTACTTC. The rearrangement uses TRBV7-2 and TRBJ2-5, with 8 positions matching TRBD2. Germline assignment: CDR1 SGHTA and CDR2 FQGNSA. Trimming at V came to 5 bases and at J to 5 bases, leaving 7 bases not matched to a gene. CDR3 size: 14 residues.

V is TRBV19 and J is TRBJ1-3; possibly TRBD1 for D (5 bases). V was pared by 6 bases and J by 9 bases, with 6 bases between. CDR1 and CDR2 (germline): LNHDA, SQIVND (reference sequence). This CDR3 region has 10 residues. The CDR3 spells CASSGGTIYF. As DNA, the CDR3 is TGTGCCAGTAGCGGGGGCACCATATATTTT.

The CDR3 sequence is CATSDQGVAQYF. The CDR3 region has the DNA TGTGCCACCAGTGATCAGGGGGTAGCCCAGTACTTC. The V and J genes are TRBV24-1 and TRBJ2-5, with TRBD1 matching 7 bases. CDR3 length: 12 residues. The V gene's germline CDR1 is KGHDR and CDR2 SFDVKD. V shed 3 bases, J shed 9 bases, and the junction held 3 bases outside the gene matches.

In its sample, this clone was seen once. The genes are TRBV7-2 and TRBJ2-5; the D gene is possibly TRBD1 (6 bases). Germline V lookup: CDR1 SGHTA, CDR2 FQGNSA. V was pared by 3 bases and J by 4 bases, with 15 bases between. CDR3 size: 15 residues. The CDR3 sequence: CASSFAGGAGETQYF. Here the CDR3 DNA reads TGTGCCAGCAGCTTTGCTGGGGGCGCCGGAGAGACCCAGTACTTC.

The chain uses TRBV18 and TRBJ2-1; 12 nucleotides align to TRBD2. This CDR3 is 15 amino acids long. In germline, CDR1 is KGHSH, CDR2 LQKENI. V lost 3 bases and J lost 5; bases outside the gene matches: 2. CDR3 residues: CASSPTSGRDNEQFF. The CDR3 bases are TGTGCCAGCTCACCGACTAGCGGGAGAGACAATGAGCAGTTCTTC.

The chain employs TRBV6-1 and TRBJ2-7, with TRBD1 identical over 9 bases. The V and J ends lost 1 base and 6 bases, in that order; junction bases with no gene match: 7. The CDR3 contains 15 residues. Germline V lookup: CDR1 MNHNS, CDR2 SASEGT. The CDR3 reads CASSEDGTGKGEQYF. As DNA, the CDR3 is TGTGCCAGCAGTGAAGATGGGACAGGGAAGGGCGAGCAGTACTTC.

The V call is TRBV5-6, the J call TRBJ2-2, with TRBD2 matching over 7 bases. Germline V gene lookup returns CDR1 SGHDT and CDR2 YYEEEE. The CDR3 length is 15 residues. After removal of 3 bases from V and 2 bases from J, the junction contained 4 bases not matched to a gene. The CDR3 DNA reads TGTGCCAGCAGCTACGGGACTACTAACACCGGGGAGCTGTTTTTT. As protein: CASSYGTTNTGELFF.

This CDR3 reads CAWRRQGAYNEQFF. DNA of the CDR3: TGTGCCTGGAGACGACAGGGGGCGTACAATGAGCAGTTCTTC. The J gene is TRBJ2-1, the V gene TRBV30; TRBD1 matches 10 bases. Looked up from germline, CDR1 is GTSNPN and CDR2 is SVGIG (reference sequence). The CDR3 has 14 residues. The ends lost 3 bases at V and 4 bases at J; junction bases unmatched: 3.

The V gene is TRBV27, the J gene TRBJ2-2; 8 nucleotides agree with TRBD1. The CDR3 extends over 15 amino acids. Germline values: CDR1 MNHEY, CDR2 SMNVEV (reference sequence). J lost 6 bases, V lost 5 bases, and 8 bases had no gene match. CDR3: CASSDPWTGPGELFF. In nucleotides, the CDR3 is TGTGCCAGCAGTGATCCTTGGACAGGGCCCGGGGAGCTGTTTTTT.

This clone has a handful of counts. This chain uses TRBV25-1 with TRBJ1-3; D uncertain. The CDR3 extends over 15 amino acids. The germline V gene has CDR1 MGHDK and CDR2 SYGVNS. V lost 6 bases to trimming and J lost 0 bases, with 12 bases between them. The CDR3, as DNA: TGTGCCAGCAGGGCCGGGAGCTCCTCTGGAAACACCATATATTTT. Its translation is CASRAGSSSGNTIYF.

This chain links TRBV5-1 with TRBJ1-4; D might be TRBD1 (5 bases). The CDR3 covers 15 residues. Germline values: CDR1 SGHRS, CDR2 YFSETQ. V shed 1 base and J shed 3 bases, with 10 bases lying between them. The CDR3 DNA sequence: TGCGCCAGCAGCTTGTCACAGGCGGCTAATGAAAAACTGTTTTTT. This translates into CASSLSQAANEKLFF.

The rearrangement uses TRBV4-1 and TRBJ1-2, with 8 bases that match TRBD1. J lost 2 bases, V lost 4 bases, and 6 bases had no gene match. CDR1 is MGHRA and CDR2 is YSYEKL in the germline V gene. CDR3 length equals 15 residues. The CDR3 DNA reads as TGCGCCAGCAGCCCGCGACAGGGGAGCAACTATGGCTACACCTTC. Residues: CASSPRQGSNYGYTF.

Relative to its sample, this clone is medium-sized (0.01 to 0.1%). The chain uses TRBV4-3 and TRBJ1-4, with D possibly TRBD1 on 5 matching bases. CDR3 size: 14 residues. Looked up from germline, CDR1 is LGHNA and CDR2 is YSLEER. The V gene lost 0 bases and the J gene lost 7 bases, with 9 bases spanning the gap. The CDR3: CASSQEQAGEKLFF. In DNA, the CDR3 is TGCGCCAGCAGCCAAGAACAGGCAGGTGAAAAACTGTTTTTT.

The J gene is TRBJ2-5, the V gene TRBV27; D uncertain. V was cut by 4 bases and J by 9 bases, with 9 bases left in between. CDR1 MNHEY and CDR2 SMNVEV come from the germline V gene (reference sequence). The CDR3 is 11 residues long. As DNA, the CDR3 is TGTGCCAGCAGTTCCGATCGCGCCCAGTACTTC. Amino acid sequence: CASSSDRAQYF.

The CDR3 region is CASTNTAGATQYF. CDR3 nucleotides: TGTGCCAGCACCAACACTGCAGGGGCTACGCAGTATTTT. This chain uses TRBV6-5 with TRBJ2-3; perhaps TRBD1 as D (6 bases). This CDR3 is 13 amino acids long. The germline CDR1 and CDR2 sequences are MNHEY and SVGAGI. Trimming stripped 7 bases from V and 8 bases from J, with 16 bases between.

The V gene is TRBV23-1, the J gene TRBJ2-7; perhaps TRBD1 as D (5 bases). TRBV23-1 is recorded as an ORF, its role being uncertain. Deletions cut 4 bases from V and 3 bases from J, with 13 bases between. The CDR3 loop spans 14 amino acids. CDR3 sequence reads: CASSPGQMIYEQYF. CDR3 nucleotides: TGCGCCAGCAGTCCAGGGCAGATGATCTACGAGCAGTACTTC.

The V and J genes are TRBV2 and TRBJ2-5; 12 positions match TRBD2. The length of the CDR3 is 16 residues. The trim removed 2 bases at V and 5 bases at J, leaving 6 bases unmatched. CDR1 is SNHLY, CDR2 FYNNEI, per germline. The CDR3 coding sequence is TGTGCCAGCAGTGAAAGACTAGCGGGAGTTTTGGAGACCCAGTACTTC. Translating gives CASSERLAGVLETQYF.

This chain links TRBV11-1 with TRBJ2-5, with 12 bases matching TRBD2. Germline trimming cut 4 bases from V and 4 bases from J; bases unmatched to any gene: 1. The germline V gene encodes CDR1 SGHAT and CDR2 FQDESV (reference sequence). This CDR3 region has 14 residues. The CDR3 sequence: CASSSGLAGETQYF. CDR3 nucleotide sequence: TGTGCCAGCAGCTCGGGACTAGCGGGAGAGACCCAGTACTTC.

The V call is TRBV27, the J call TRBJ2-2, with 8 bases matching TRBD1. The CDR3 has 14 amino acids. J gave up 5 bases and V 6 bases, and 5 bases lay outside the gene matches. CDR1 MNHEY and CDR2 SMNVEV come from the germline V gene (reference sequence). CDR3 in DNA: TGTGCCAGCAGACGGACAGGGTATACCGGGGAGCTGTTTTTT. It translates to CASRRTGYTGELFF.

The chain employs TRBV5-1 and TRBJ1-1, with 9 nucleotides matching TRBD1. Germline CDR1 reads SGHRS; CDR2 reads YFSETQ. This CDR3 is built from 15 residues. J gave up 3 bases and V 4 bases, and 7 bases lay outside the gene matches. The CDR3 protein is CASSPGQGRHTEAFF. The CDR3 DNA is TGCGCCAGCAGCCCCGGACAGGGGAGACACACTGAAGCTTTCTTT.

This chain connects TRBV7-9 to TRBJ2-5; D ambiguous. From germline, CDR1 is SEHNR and CDR2 FQNEAQ (reference sequence). CDR3 length: 15 amino acids. V was trimmed by 1 base and J by 4 bases, leaving 13 bases between them. The CDR3 nucleotides read TGTGCCAGCAGCTTAGGAGGCATTGGTGGAGAGACCCAGTACTTC. It specifies CASSLGGIGGETQYF.

This clone appeared a single time. The chain employs TRBV5-4 and TRBJ1-1; the D is unclear. The germline V and J ends were trimmed by 0 bases and 5 bases, with 11 bases remaining between them. This CDR3 contains 14 residues. Germline V gene sequence: CDR1 SGHNT, CDR2 YYREEE (reference sequence). The CDR3, as DNA: TGTGCCAGCAGCTTGGAGGGAGGACGGACTGAAGCTTTCTTT. Translated: CASSLEGGRTEAFF.

The rearrangement uses TRBV28 and TRBJ2-2, with 8 bases identical to TRBD2. The ends lost 8 bases at V and 3 bases at J; junction bases unmatched: 8. Germline-derived CDR1 and CDR2 are MDHEN and SYDVKM. The CDR3 runs to 15 residues. CDR3 bases: TGTGCCAGCCGGACCGGGACTAGGGACACCGGGGAGCTGTTTTTT. Amino acid sequence: CASRTGTRDTGELFF.

V gene TRBV4-1 combines with J gene TRBJ2-3; 10 bases are shared with TRBD2. The V segment lost 1 base and the J segment 5 bases; nucleotides outside the gene matches: 9. The CDR3 runs 17 residues. Germline assignment: CDR1 MGHRA and CDR2 YSYEKL. The CDR3, as DNA: TGCGCCAGCAGCCAAGGGGCAGCGGGAGGGGTTAGAGATACGCAGTATTTT. The encoded protein is CASSQGAAGGVRDTQYF.

This rearrangement joins TRBV7-3 to TRBJ1-2; a weak D match, TRBD1 (6 bases). With 4 bases removed from V and 7 bases from J, the gap between germline ends came to 19 bases. This CDR3 region has 15 residues. Germline V gene sequence: CDR1 SGHTA, CDR2 FQGTGA. The CDR3 sequence: CASSSNGAGAVGYTF. CDR3 sequence (DNA): TGTGCCAGCAGCTCTAATGGGGCGGGGGCGGTTGGCTACACCTTC.

V is TRBV5-1 and J is TRBJ2-2, with D maybe TRBD2 (5 bases). The ends were cut back, 1 base at V and 3 bases at J, with 10 bases in the middle. Germline CDR1 SGHRS, CDR2 YFSETQ. The length of the CDR3 is 15 residues. The CDR3 sequence is CASSLSSGYTGELFF. CDR3 coding DNA: TGCGCCAGCAGCTTGTCCAGCGGTTACACCGGGGAGCTGTTTTTT.

The rearrangement links TRBV5-3 to TRBJ1-6, with D perhaps matching TRBD1 (5 bases). TRBV5-3 is designated an ORF whose function remains uncertain. Trimming shortened V by 3 bases and J by 4 bases, and 14 bases separated the two germline ends. The CDR3 spans 16 residues. The CDR3 reads CARSWGGEVYNSPLHF. As DNA, the CDR3 is TGTGCCAGAAGCTGGGGGGGGGAAGTTTATAATTCACCCCTCCACTTT.

This clone is a singleton in its sample. The chain uses TRBV27 and TRBJ1-6, with D maybe TRBD1 (6 bases). CDR1 and CDR2 from the germline V gene are MNHEY and SMNVEV (reference sequence). Trimming stripped 6 bases from V and 8 bases from J, with 8 bases between. This CDR3 is built from 12 residues. The CDR3 coding sequence is TGTGCCAGCAGGGACAGCTATTCACCCCTCCACTTT. Amino acids: CASRDSYSPLHF.

The CDR3 loop is CASSPDVSGSFGELFF. As DNA, the CDR3 is TGCGCCAGCAGCCCGGATGTTAGCGGGAGTTTCGGGGAGCTGTTTTTT. J is TRBJ2-2 and V is TRBV5-1, with 9 bases aligning to TRBD2. CDR1 and CDR2 (germline): SGHRS, YFSETQ. The V gene end was trimmed by 4 bases and the J gene end by 7 bases; junction bases not matched to a gene: 11. The CDR3 spans 16 residues.